A selection of T cell receptor beta chains follows, all from one sample in a study of blood T cells in healthy people across ages. TCRdb analysed the 5' RACE reads with MiXCR anew, one entry per CDR3 protein. Here the sample spans fewer than 1,200,000 distinct CDR3 sequences, approximately 25% being singletons. This sample was also put to use in a study of T cells of mothers and their children.

The sequenced sample was blood. Receptor source: a girl aged 2 to 9 in good health. Each CDR3 is given with its conserved first and last residue. A D gene is named only where the DNA matches it firmly. Only some rows state a clone size, as once, few, many or a class for expanded clones.

TRBV28	TRBJ1-1	-	-	CASSSPGRENTEAFF	TGTGCCAGCAGTTCTCCCGGGCGGGAGAACACTGAAGCTTTCTTT
TRBV21-1	TRBJ2-1	-	few	CASSGQGRVDEQFF	TGTGCCAGTTCGGGGCAGGGACGTGTGGATGAGCAGTTCTTC
TRBV12-3/TRBV12-4	TRBJ1-4	TRBD1	-	CASSFGGTVEKLFF	TGTGCCAGCAGTTTTGGCGGGACAGTTGAAAAACTGTTTTTT
TRBV12-3/TRBV12-4	TRBJ2-2	-	many	CATKPLTSRGRTGELFF	TGTGCCACCAAGCCCCTAACCTCGAGGGGCCGGACCGGGGAGCTGTTTTTT
TRBV12-3/TRBV12-4	TRBJ2-6	-	-	CASSSGTDVSGANVLTF	TGTGCCAGCAGTTCCGGGACGGACGTCTCTGGGGCCAACGTCCTGACTTTC
TRBV27	TRBJ2-7	TRBD1	-	CASSSQGSEQYF	TGTGCCAGCTCATCACAGGGGTCCGAGCAGTACTTC
TRBV5-1	TRBJ2-1	TRBD2	-	CASSFSGGAEQFF	TGCGCCAGCAGCTTTTCGGGGGGGGCTGAGCAGTTCTTC
TRBV11-1	TRBJ1-3	-	once	CASSPTDSGNNIYF	TGTGCCAGCAGCCCGACGGACTCTGGAAACAACATATATTTT
TRBV28	TRBJ2-1	TRBD2	-	CASSLLIAGPLSYNEQFF	TGTGCCAGCAGTTTATTGATAGCGGGACCCCTCTCCTACAATGAGCAGTTCTTC
TRBV29-1	TRBJ1-2	-	few	CSARKDGYGYTF	TGCAGCGCCCGAAAGGACGGTTATGGCTACACCTTC
TRBV18	TRBJ2-1	-	-	CASSRSTGRAVYEQFF	TGTGCCAGCTCACGATCCACGGGACGAGCAGTCTATGAGCAGTTCTTC
TRBV28	TRBJ2-5	-	few	CASSPQGTQETQYF	TGTGCCAGCAGCCCACAGGGCACCCAAGAGACCCAGTACTTC
TRBV25-1	TRBJ2-1	TRBD2	few	CASSEAGGGGRLNEQFF	TGTGCCAGCAGTGAAGCGGGGGGAGGAGGGCGCTTAAATGAGCAGTTCTTC
TRBV28	TRBJ2-5	-	few	CATHVTSGEQYF	TGTGCCACCCATGTAACTTCGGGGGAGCAGTACTTC
TRBV7-3	TRBJ2-5	-	-	CASSPSNGRFGETQYF	TGTGCCAGCAGCCCTTCCAATGGCAGGTTTGGAGAGACCCAGTACTTC
TRBV2	TRBJ1-1	TRBD1	-	CASRVVGQGAPGTEAFF	TGTGCCAGCAGGGTGGTGGGACAGGGGGCGCCAGGCACTGAAGCTTTCTTT
TRBV12-3/TRBV12-4	TRBJ2-2	-	-	CASSSLTKGGPMGGELFF	TGTGCCAGCAGTTCCCTTACTAAGGGGGGGCCCATGGGCGGGGAGCTGTTTTTT
TRBV29-1	TRBJ1-2	TRBD1	-	CSVEDRGGGTYGYTF	TGCAGCGTTGAAGATCGGGGAGGGGGCACCTATGGCTACACCTTC
TRBV5-1	TRBJ2-5	-	-	CASGPLGGGGETQYF	TGCGCCAGCGGCCCTCTAGGGGGAGGCGGAGAGACCCAGTACTTC
TRBV7-9	TRBJ2-7	TRBD1	few	CASSYWDRPYEQYF	TGTGCCAGCAGCTACTGGGACAGACCCTACGAGCAGTACTTC
TRBV6-5	TRBJ2-2	TRBD1	-	CASSRQGGGTGELFF	TGTGCCAGCAGTCGACAGGGGGGCGGCACCGGGGAGCTGTTTTTT
TRBV7-2	TRBJ1-3	-	few	CASSHGLLGGNTIYF	TGTGCCAGCAGCCACGGCTTACTGGGAGGAAACACCATATATTTT
TRBV10-3	TRBJ1-4	-	-	CAISDRYLEKLFF	TGTGCCATCAGTGATCGGTACTTAGAAAAACTGTTTTTT
TRBV28	TRBJ1-5	-	few	CASSWLSNQPQHF	TGTGCCAGCAGTTGGCTTAGCAATCAGCCCCAGCATTTT
TRBV25-1	TRBJ2-1	-	-	CASSEYFGSNEQFF	TGTGCCAGCAGTGAATACTTCGGGTCCAATGAGCAGTTCTTC
TRBV5-1	TRBJ1-1	-	-	CASSSAQGLNTEAFF	TGCGCCAGCAGCTCGGCACAGGGCCTGAACACTGAAGCTTTCTTT
TRBV29-1	TRBJ1-1	-	few	CSVEVPGWAMNTEAFF	TGCAGCGTTGAAGTCCCGGGTTGGGCAATGAACACTGAAGCTTTCTTT
TRBV4-2	TRBJ1-1	-	-	CASSRRASTQAFF	TGTGCCAGCAGCCGGAGGGCCAGCACTCAAGCTTTCTTT
TRBV11-2	TRBJ2-5	-	-	CASSLSPGEDIGETQYF	TGTGCCAGCAGCTTGTCTCCCGGGGAGGACATTGGTGAGACCCAGTACTTC
TRBV29-1	TRBJ1-1	-	-	CSVAPRLLNTEAFF	TGCAGCGTTGCCCCAAGACTTCTGAACACTGAAGCTTTCTTT
TRBV21-1	TRBJ2-1	-	few	CASSMQGAPHDEQFF	TGTGCCAGCAGCATGCAAGGGGCCCCCCACGATGAGCAGTTCTTC
TRBV20-1	TRBJ1-2	-	few	CSASALEPFYGYTF	TGCAGTGCCAGTGCGCTGGAACCCTTCTATGGCTACACCTTC
TRBV20-1	TRBJ2-6	TRBD1	-	CSALNRGSGANVLTF	TGCAGTGCTCTAAACAGGGGCTCTGGGGCCAACGTCCTGACTTTC
TRBV27	TRBJ2-3	-	once	CASSLWWGAISTETQYF	TGTGCCAGCAGTTTATGGTGGGGGGCTATCTCTACAGAAACGCAGTATTTT
TRBV20-1	TRBJ2-5	-	-	CSALGAETQYF	TGCAGTGCCCTGGGAGCGGAGACCCAGTACTTC
TRBV20-1	TRBJ2-3	-	few	CSARPTGSGPKDTQYF	TGCAGTGCTAGACCCACGGGGAGCGGACCAAAGGATACGCAGTATTTT
TRBV6-5	TRBJ1-1	-	-	CASSYSIGSTEAFF	TGTGCCAGCAGTTACTCGATCGGGTCCACTGAAGCTTTCTTT
TRBV12-5	TRBJ2-5	-	-	CASGLDRLQETQYF	TGTGCTAGTGGTTTGGATAGGCTTCAAGAGACCCAGTACTTC
TRBV12-3/TRBV12-4	TRBJ2-3	-	-	CASSLGSPRGTTDAQYF	TGTGCCAGCAGTTTAGGGTCCCCAAGGGGGACCACAGATGCGCAGTATTTT
TRBV4-3	TRBJ2-1	TRBD2	once	CASSQDSTSGGYYNEQFF	TGCGCCAGCAGCCAAGATTCAACTAGCGGGGGGTACTACAATGAGCAGTTCTTC
TRBV6-1	TRBJ2-7	TRBD1	few	CASSSRRGRAYEQYF	TGTGCCAGCAGTTCACGTAGGGGGCGCGCCTACGAGCAGTACTTC
TRBV29-1	TRBJ1-1	-	many	CSVLGGVNTEAFF	TGCAGCGTTCTTGGGGGTGTGAACACTGAAGCTTTCTTT
TRBV7-9	TRBJ2-3	-	-	CASGSFPDTQYF	TGTGCCAGCGGATCATTCCCCGATACGCAGTATTTT
TRBV28	TRBJ2-1	TRBD2	-	CASRSLPGLAAYNEQFF	TGTGCCAGCAGGTCCCTTCCGGGACTAGCGGCCTACAATGAGCAGTTCTTC
TRBV9	TRBJ2-2	TRBD2	-	CASSTTSGGVVGGELFF	TGTGCCAGCAGCACTACTAGCGGGGGCGTCGTAGGCGGGGAGCTGTTTTTT
TRBV5-5	TRBJ1-5	TRBD1	-	CASSFEVGQGLVF	TGTGCCAGCAGCTTCGAGGTCGGACAGGGGCTAGTTTTT
TRBV7-9	TRBJ2-1	TRBD2	-	CASSYLLAGEFINEQFF	TGTGCCAGCAGCTATCTCCTAGCGGGAGAATTCATCAATGAGCAGTTTTTC
TRBV7-2	TRBJ2-2	-	-	CASSLYQLGTGELFF	TGTGCCAGCAGCCTTTACCAACTAGGGACCGGGGAGCTGTTTTTT
TRBV11-3	TRBJ2-7	-	-	CASSLVATHYEQYF	TGTGCCAGCAGCTTAGTCGCCACTCACTACGAGCAGTACTTC
TRBV12-3/TRBV12-4	TRBJ2-7	TRBD2	-	CASSLTLAGGEEQYF	TGTGCCAGCAGTTTAACACTAGCGGGGGGTGAGGAGCAGTACTTC
TRBV11-2	TRBJ2-7	-	-	CASSLEYSLNYEQYF	TGTGCCAGCAGCTTAGAGTACAGCCTGAACTACGAGCAGTACTTC
TRBV4-2	TRBJ2-7	-	-	CASSLLQNGMDYEQYF	TGTGCCAGCAGCCTCCTTCAGAACGGCATGGACTACGAGCAGTACTTC